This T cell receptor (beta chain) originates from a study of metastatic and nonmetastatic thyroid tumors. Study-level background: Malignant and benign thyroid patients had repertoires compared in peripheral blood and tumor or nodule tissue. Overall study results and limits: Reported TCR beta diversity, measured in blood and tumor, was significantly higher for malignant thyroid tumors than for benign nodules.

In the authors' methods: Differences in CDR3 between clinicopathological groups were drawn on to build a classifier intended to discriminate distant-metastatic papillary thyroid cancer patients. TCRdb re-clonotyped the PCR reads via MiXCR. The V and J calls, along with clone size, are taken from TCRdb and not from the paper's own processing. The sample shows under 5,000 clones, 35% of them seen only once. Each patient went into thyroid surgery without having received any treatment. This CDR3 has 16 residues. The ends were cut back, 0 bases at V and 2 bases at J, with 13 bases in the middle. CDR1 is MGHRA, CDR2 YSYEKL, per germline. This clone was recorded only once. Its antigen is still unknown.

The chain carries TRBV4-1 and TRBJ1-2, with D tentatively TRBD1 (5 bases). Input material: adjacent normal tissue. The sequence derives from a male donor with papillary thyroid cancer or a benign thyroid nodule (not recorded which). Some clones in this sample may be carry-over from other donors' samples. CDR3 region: CASSQDQYRGNYGYTF. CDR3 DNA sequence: TGCGCCAGCAGCCAAGACCAGTATCGGGGCAACTATGGCTACACCTTC.